This T cell receptor (beta chain) was captured by sequencing in a study of CD8+ T cells in alopecia areata. Looking at the study overall: Affected scalp percentage set treated patients' severity scores.

As concerns this clone: What it recognizes is unknown.

Specified treatment: oral pan-JAK inhibitor, 5-10 mg twice daily. Following extraction, RNA underwent reverse transcription to cDNA, which served as the sequencing template. Clones were sequenced by immunoSEQ multiplex PCR, and TCRdb holds only the in-frame ones, with some missing. The profile shows some 110,000 clones, about 61% of them singletons. Whole-study findings and limits: Because one nonresponder was included, the link of baseline CD8+ expansion to response is considered uncertain.

V was pared by 4 bases and J by 8 bases, with 14 bases between. The germline V gene encodes CDR1 GTSNPN and CDR2 SVGIG (reference sequence). The length of the CDR3 is 12 residues. The chain employs TRBV30 and TRBJ1-2; D is unclear. The TCR originated in a human donor with alopecia areata. This material consisted of CD8+ T cells sorted from blood, taken at week 4, from a patient treated with tofacitinib. CDR3 nucleotides: TGTGCCTGGACCCCCGTTGGAGACGGCTACACCTTC. It is translated as CAWTPVGDGYTF.